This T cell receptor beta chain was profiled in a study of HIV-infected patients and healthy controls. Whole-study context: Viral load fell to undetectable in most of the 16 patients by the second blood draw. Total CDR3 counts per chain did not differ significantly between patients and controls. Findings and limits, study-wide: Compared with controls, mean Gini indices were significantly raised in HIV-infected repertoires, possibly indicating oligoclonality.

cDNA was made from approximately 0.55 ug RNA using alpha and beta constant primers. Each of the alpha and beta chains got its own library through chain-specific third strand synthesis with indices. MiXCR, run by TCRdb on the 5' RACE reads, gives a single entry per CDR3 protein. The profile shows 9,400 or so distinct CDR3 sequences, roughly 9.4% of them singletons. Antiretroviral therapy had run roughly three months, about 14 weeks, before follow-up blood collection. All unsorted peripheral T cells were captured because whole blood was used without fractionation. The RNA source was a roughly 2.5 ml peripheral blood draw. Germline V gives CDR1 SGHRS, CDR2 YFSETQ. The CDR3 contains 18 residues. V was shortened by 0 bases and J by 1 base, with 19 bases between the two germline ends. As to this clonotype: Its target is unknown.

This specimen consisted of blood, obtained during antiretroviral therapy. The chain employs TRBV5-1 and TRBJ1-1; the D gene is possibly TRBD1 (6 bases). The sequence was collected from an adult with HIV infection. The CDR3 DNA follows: TGCGCCAGCAGCTTGGGAGGCCGGACCGGGACAAAGAACACTGAAGCTTTCTTT. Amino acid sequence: CASSLGGRTGTKNTEAFF.